This T cell receptor (beta chain) was retrieved from a study of CD8 T cells in ankylosing spondylitis. The germline V and J ends were trimmed by 2 bases and 4 bases, with 6 bases remaining between them. This CDR3 contains 13 residues. Germline lookup yields CDR1 MNHEY and CDR2 SVGEGT. Study outcomes and limitations: Seemingly distinctive of ankylosing spondylitis blood was a TCR beta motif formed by eight highly homologous variants.

This clonotype turned up a few times. The antigen is unknown. As the method for making TCR beta libraries, quantitative 5'-RACE with molecular barcodes was used. MiXCR, run by TCRdb on the 5' RACE reads, gives a single entry per CDR3 protein. The profile covers approximately 540,000 distinct CDR3 sequences, with about 12% appearing a single time and over 6.5% taken by the ten largest. The receptor comes from a male donor with ankylosing spondylitis. V and J are TRBV6-2 or TRBV6-3 and TRBJ2-1; D not resolved. What was sequenced was blood, either unsorted or a sorted T cell fraction (not recorded which). The CDR3 reads CASSYDGYNEQFF. CDR3 bases: TGTGCCAGCAGTTACGACGGATACAATGAGCAGTTCTTC.